The next 17 T cell receptor beta chains were all read from a single sample in a study of blood T cells in healthy people across ages. The second PCR ran roughly 7 to 12 cycles with a sample-barcoded 5' primer and J-beta primers. TCRdb redid the calling of the 5' RACE reads with MiXCR, one entry per CDR3 protein. The table shows 650,000 to 800,000 distinct CDR3 sequences, with about 42% occurring only once. The specimen was blood. The receptors were sampled from a man aged 55 to 70 in good health.

Only a few counts were recorded for this clonotype. The V and J genes are TRBV6-2 or TRBV6-3 and TRBJ2-1; a possible D gene is TRBD2 (5 bases). V gave up 8 bases and J gave up 7 bases, with 21 bases separating them. The CDR3 runs 15 residues. Germline assignment: CDR1 MNHEY and CDR2 SVGEGT. As DNA, the CDR3 is TGTGCCAGCGGAGCGTTGCAGCGCGGGTCTAATGAGCAGTTCTTC. Translated, it gives CASGALQRGSNEQFF.

This rearrangement joins TRBV6-5 to TRBJ1-1, with a weak D call TRBD1 (5 bases). This CDR3 is built from 14 residues. V lost 8 bases and J 4 bases, leaving 17 bases between the germline ends. Germline assignment: CDR1 MNHEY and CDR2 SVGAGI. The CDR3 DNA is TGTGCCAGCTTAACGGAGACAGAGGGCACTGAAGCTTTCTTT. Translating gives CASLTETEGTEAFF.

For this clonotype: A junction end diverges from the germline sequence, so it may reflect a read error. V and J are TRBV3-1 and TRBJ1-2, with D possibly matching TRBD1 (5 bases). CDR3 length: 13 amino acids. The germline V gene has CDR1 LGHDT and CDR2 YNNKEL (reference sequence). The CDR3 nucleotides read TGTGCCGGCAGCCCCCGACAGACGTATGGCTACACCTTC. It translates to CAGSPRQTYGYTF.

This clonotype was seen more than once but under ten times. The chain joins TRBV5-1 to TRBJ2-7; 7 bases line up with TRBD1. CDR1 is SGHRS, CDR2 YFSETQ, per germline. The CDR3 is made up of 14 amino acids. V lost 3 bases, J lost 5 bases, and 8 bases stayed unmatched. Here the CDR3 DNA reads TGCGCCAGCAGCTCAGGGGGTTCGGCGGACGAGCAGTACTTC. This sequence encodes CASSSGGSADEQYF.

At least ten counts were recorded for this clonotype. The chain has TRBV29-1 and TRBJ2-1; D is unresolved. Germline CDR1 is SQVTM and CDR2 is ANQGSEA. The V and J ends lost 6 bases and 3 bases respectively, with 6 bases between them. CDR3 length: 11 amino acids. This CDR3 reads CSVGFYNEQFF. The CDR3 DNA reads as TGCAGCGTAGGGTTCTACAATGAGCAGTTCTTC.

To note about this clonotype: One junction end disagrees with the germline gene, perhaps due to a read error. The chain joins TRBV4-3 to TRBJ1-2; 8 bases agree with TRBD1. CDR1 is LGHNA and CDR2 is YSLEER in the germline V gene. The CDR3 has 16 amino acids. The CDR3 DNA reads as TGCACCAGCAGCCAAGATCCCCAGGGGGCGAGATATGGCTACACCTTC. It is translated as CTSSQDPQGARYGYTF.

This clonotype was picked up a small number of times. J is TRBJ2-3 and V is TRBV7-2, with D possibly TRBD1 on 6 matching bases. Germline V gives CDR1 SGHTA, CDR2 FQGNSA. The germline V and J ends were trimmed by 5 bases and 0 bases, with 15 bases remaining between them. CDR3 length: 16 residues. The CDR3 DNA reads as TGTGCCAGCAGCCCACAGGGCACGAGGAGCACAGATACGCAGTATTTT. Its protein is CASSPQGTRSTDTQYF.

V is TRBV5-1 and J is TRBJ1-2, with no clear D. The CDR3 loop spans 14 amino acids. Trimming took off 1 base at V and 6 bases at J, with 13 bases between the two ends. Germline loops: CDR1 SGHRS, CDR2 YFSETQ. In nucleotides, the CDR3 is TGCGCCAGCAGCTTGACGGATTTGGTAGATGGCTACACCTTC. Its protein product is CASSLTDLVDGYTF.

The V and J genes are TRBV7-9 and TRBJ2-5, with a weak D call TRBD2 (6 bases). The CDR3 sequence is 14 residues long. Germline loops: CDR1 SEHNR, CDR2 FQNEAQ (reference sequence). In DNA, the CDR3 is TGTGTCACCAGCAATAGCGGCGGACAAGAGACCCAGTACTTC. This encodes CVTSNSGGQETQYF.

This chain uses TRBV9 with TRBJ2-1; 7 positions agree with TRBD2. Germline CDR1 is SGDLS and CDR2 is YYNGEE. J gave up 5 bases and V 3 bases, and 11 bases lay outside the gene matches. CDR3 length: 16 amino acids. CDR3 nucleotide sequence: TGTGCCAGCAGCGCCAGAACTAGCGCCATTAACAATGAGCAGTTCTTC. Its protein product is CASSARTSAINNEQFF.

The chain links TRBV5-6 to TRBJ1-2; the D gene is possibly TRBD1 (5 bases). Looked up from germline, CDR1 is SGHDT and CDR2 is YYEEEE. The CDR3 has 14 amino acids. Trimming stripped 4 bases from V and 12 bases from J, with 22 bases between. CDR3 region: CASSRGLTDNHDTF. CDR3 bases: TGTGCCAGCAGCCGAGGACTGACAGACAACCATGACACCTTC.

V gene TRBV7-9 combines with J gene TRBJ2-1; D possibly matches TRBD1 or TRBD2 (5 bases each). Looked up from germline, CDR1 is SEHNR and CDR2 is FQNEAQ (reference sequence). The CDR3 covers 15 residues. The ends were cut back, 5 bases at V and 5 bases at J, with 16 bases in the middle. CDR3 region: CASSPWGTGNNEQFF. The CDR3 bases are TGTGCCAGCAGCCCTTGGGGGACGGGCAACAATGAGCAGTTCTTC.

This clonotype was detected only a few times. This chain connects TRBV20-1 to TRBJ1-1; 7 bases agree with TRBD1. The CDR3 consists of 16 residues. Germline V gene data show CDR1 as DFQATT and CDR2 as SNEGSKA (reference sequence). V dropped 1 base and J dropped 9; count of bases not matched to a gene: 17. DNA of the CDR3: TGCAGTGCTAGAGGGGGATGGGACAGATACAAGTCCCAAGCTTTCTTT. It codes for CSARGGWDRYKSQAFF.

This clonotype was counted many times. This rearrangement joins TRBV15 to TRBJ2-7; 7 bases match TRBD1. Per germline, CDR1 LNHNV and CDR2 YYDKDF (reference sequence). The V gene end was trimmed by 0 bases and the J gene end by 3 bases; junction bases not matched to a gene: 2. The CDR3 runs to 14 residues. CDR3 DNA: TGTGCCACCAGCAGAGACTACAGGGGCTACGAGCAGTACTTC. Residues: CATSRDYRGYEQYF.

This clonotype appeared a few times. The chain couples TRBV20-1 to TRBJ2-3, with D perhaps TRBD1 (6 bases). This CDR3 region has 15 residues. Germline assignment: CDR1 DFQATT and CDR2 SNEGSKA (reference sequence). Trimming shortened V by 0 bases and J by 4 bases, and 14 bases separated the two germline ends. This CDR3 is CSARDERQASDTQYF. In DNA form, the CDR3 reads TGCAGTGCTAGAGATGAGAGACAGGCCTCAGATACGCAGTATTTT.

The CDR3 protein is CASIPGPGQEGKQGGYTF. DNA of the CDR3: TGTGCCAGCATCCCTGGACCGGGACAGGAGGGGAAACAGGGTGGCTACACCTTC. The V call is TRBV7-9, the J call TRBJ1-2; 8 bases align to TRBD1. CDR1 is SEHNR, CDR2 FQNEAQ, per germline (reference sequence). The V segment lost 7 bases and the J segment 7 bases; nucleotides outside the gene matches: 23. CDR3 size: 18 residues.

This clonotype was detected only a few times. This chain joins TRBV5-1 and TRBJ2-3; 13 nucleotides align to TRBD2. The CDR3 has 20 residues. V was pared by 4 bases and J by 0 bases, with 14 bases of the junction left unmatched. Germline V lookup: CDR1 SGHRS, CDR2 YFSETQ. The chain's CDR3 is CASSPQGIPGLAGSTDTQYF. CDR3 DNA: TGCGCCAGCAGCCCACAAGGAATCCCGGGACTAGCGGGAAGCACAGATACGCAGTATTTT.